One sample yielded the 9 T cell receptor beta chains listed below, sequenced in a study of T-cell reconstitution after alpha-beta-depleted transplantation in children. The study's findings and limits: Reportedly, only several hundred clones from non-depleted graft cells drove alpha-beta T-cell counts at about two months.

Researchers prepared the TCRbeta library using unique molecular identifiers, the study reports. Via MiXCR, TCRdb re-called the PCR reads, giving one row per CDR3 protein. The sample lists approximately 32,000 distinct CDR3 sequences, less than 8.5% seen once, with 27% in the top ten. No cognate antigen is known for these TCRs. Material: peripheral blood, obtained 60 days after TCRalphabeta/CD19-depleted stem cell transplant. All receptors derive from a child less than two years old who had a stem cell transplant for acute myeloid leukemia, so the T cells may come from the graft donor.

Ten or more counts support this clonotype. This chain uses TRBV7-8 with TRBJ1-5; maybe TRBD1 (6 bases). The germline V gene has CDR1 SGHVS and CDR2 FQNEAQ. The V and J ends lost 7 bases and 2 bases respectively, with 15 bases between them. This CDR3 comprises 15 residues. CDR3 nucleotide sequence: TGTGCCAGCACCAGGGGACGGCCGGGCAATCAGCCCCAGCATTTT. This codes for CASTRGRPGNQPQHF. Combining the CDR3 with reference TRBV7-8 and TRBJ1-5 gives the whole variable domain GAGVSQSPRYKVAKRGQDVALRCDPISGHVSLFWYQQALGQGPEFLTYFQNEAQLDKSGLPSDRFFAERPEGSVSTLKIQRTQQEDSAVYLCASTRGRPGNQPQHFGDGTRLSIL.

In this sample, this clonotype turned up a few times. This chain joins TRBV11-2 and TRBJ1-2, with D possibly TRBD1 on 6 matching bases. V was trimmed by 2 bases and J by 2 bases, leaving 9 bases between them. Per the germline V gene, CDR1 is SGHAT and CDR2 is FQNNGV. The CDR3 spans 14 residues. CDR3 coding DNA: TGTGCCAGCAGCTTAAATACAGGGAACTATGGCTACACCTTC. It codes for CASSLNTGNYGYTF.

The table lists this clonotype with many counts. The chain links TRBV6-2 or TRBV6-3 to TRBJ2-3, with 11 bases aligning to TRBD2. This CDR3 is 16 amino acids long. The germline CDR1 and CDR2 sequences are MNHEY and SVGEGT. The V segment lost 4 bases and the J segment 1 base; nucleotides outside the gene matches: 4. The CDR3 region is CASSSLTSGGTDTQYF. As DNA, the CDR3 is TGTGCCAGCAGTTCACTGACTAGCGGGGGCACAGATACGCAGTATTTT.

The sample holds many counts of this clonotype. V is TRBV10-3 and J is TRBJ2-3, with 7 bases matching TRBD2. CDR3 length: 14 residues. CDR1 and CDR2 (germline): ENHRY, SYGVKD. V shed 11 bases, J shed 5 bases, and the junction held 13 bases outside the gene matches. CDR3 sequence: CASWDYPARDTQYF. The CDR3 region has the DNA TGTGCCTCCTGGGACTACCCGGCGAGAGATACGCAGTATTTT.

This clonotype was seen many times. CDR3 DNA: TGCAGTGCTAGAGTACCCAGGGGCCAAGAGACCCAGTACTTC. Its translation: CSARVPRGQETQYF. The rearrangement joins TRBV20-1 to TRBJ2-5, with D possibly TRBD1 on 6 matching bases. Trimming removed 1 base from V and 1 base from J, with 10 bases in between. The CDR3 is 14 residues long. From germline, CDR1 is DFQATT and CDR2 SNEGSKA (reference sequence).

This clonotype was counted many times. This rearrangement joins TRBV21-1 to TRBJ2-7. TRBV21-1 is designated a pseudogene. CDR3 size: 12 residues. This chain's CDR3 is CAGDLEAYEQYF. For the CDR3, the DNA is TGTGCCGGCGACTTAGAAGCCTACGAGCAGTACTTC.

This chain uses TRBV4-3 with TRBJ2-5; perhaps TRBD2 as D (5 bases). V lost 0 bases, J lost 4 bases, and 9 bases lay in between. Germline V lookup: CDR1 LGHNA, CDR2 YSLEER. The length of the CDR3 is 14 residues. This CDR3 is CASSQDESGETQYF. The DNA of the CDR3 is TGCGCCAGCAGCCAAGATGAAAGCGGAGAGACCCAGTACTTC.

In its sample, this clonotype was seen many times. The CDR3 DNA is TGTGCCAGCAGCTCCAGGGGACAGAGCTCCTACGAGCAGTACTTC. This gives the protein CASSSRGQSSYEQYF. The J gene is TRBJ2-7, the V gene TRBV11-1; 7 bases fit TRBD1. Losses at the gene ends were 4 bases for V and 0 bases for J; bases not matched to a gene: 6. CDR1 SGHAT and CDR2 FQDESV come from the germline V gene (reference sequence). CDR3 size: 15 residues. The full variable domain, rest sourced from reference TRBV11-1 and TRBJ2-7, is EAEVAQSPRYKITEKSQAVAFWCDPISGHATLYWYRQILGQGPELLVQFQDESVVDDSQLPKDRFSAERLKGVDSTLKIQPAELGDSAMYLCASSSRGQSSYEQYFGPGTRLTVT.

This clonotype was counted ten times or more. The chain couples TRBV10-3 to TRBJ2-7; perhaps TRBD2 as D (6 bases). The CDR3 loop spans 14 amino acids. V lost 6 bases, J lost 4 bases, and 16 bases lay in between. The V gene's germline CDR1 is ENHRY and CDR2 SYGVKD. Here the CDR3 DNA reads TGTGCCATCAGGCGGGGCCAGGCTCCTTACGAGCAGTACTTC. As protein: CAIRRGQAPYEQYF.